This TCR beta chain was recorded in a study of T cells in Graves' hyperthyroidism and ophthalmopathy. Diagnostic decisions used clinical symptoms, serum thyroxine and TRAb, thyroid ultrasound and orbital computed tomography. The table lists this clonotype with many counts. From RNA transcripts, TCR beta CDR3 regions were amplified. Using the HTBI primer set, a first-round RT-PCR was run on the TCR CDR3. TCRdb re-called the multiplex PCR reads with MiXCR, one entry per CDR3 protein. Of 300,000 to 450,000 distinct CDR3 sequences listed, roughly 15% were seen once; the top ten hold roughly a fifth. Germline V gene data show CDR1 as MNHNS and CDR2 as SASEGT. The CDR3 is made up of 14 amino acids. Between the trimmed V and J ends, which lost 5 bases and 6 bases, there was a span of 16 bases.

The material sequenced was blood. J is TRBJ1-1 and V is TRBV6-1, with D unclear. The clonotype comes from a woman in her thirties with Graves' ophthalmopathy. DNA of the CDR3: TGTGCCAGCAGTTCCCCCCCGGTGGGGTCTGAAGCTTTCTTT. Its translation is CASSSPPVGSEAFF.